This TCR beta chain was recovered during a study of blood T cell repertoires in COVID-19. With V trimmed by 3 bases and J by 3 bases, 15 bases remained unmatched. The V gene's germline CDR1 is SGHVS and CDR2 FNYEAQ. This CDR3 is 19 amino acids long. Libraries were prepared by immunoSEQ multiplex PCR; TCRdb keeps only in-frame clonotypes and omits some of them. The data show approximately 74,000 clones, with 60% to 80% seen just once and 47% held by the top ten. Specimen: peripheral blood. The clonotype originates from a human donor in a cohort sampled during active COVID-19. V usage is TRBV7-6 and J usage is TRBJ2-2, with TRBD2 identical over 8 bases. The CDR3 DNA reads TGTGCCAGCAGCTTGAACGGGGGGGCCTTTGGACTGGACACCGGGGAGCTGTTTTTT. It yields the protein CASSLNGGAFGLDTGELFF.